The present T cell receptor beta chain was sequenced within a study of cytomegalovirus exposure and HLA in healthy donors. Whole-study context: A previous analysis identified 90 million to 140 million unique TCR beta sequences derived from around 200 million T cells. The Caucasian-associated ancestry cluster held 80% to 90% of roughly 400 genotyped donors.

At collection, donors were nominally healthy, but unrecorded immune exposures were probable. PCR amplification relied on 60 Vbeta primers (plus 13 Jbeta primers). The assay was immunoSEQ multiplex PCR, and TCRdb's table has in-frame clones only and misses some. In the table there are about 160,000 clones, around four fifths of which are singletons. In germline, CDR1 is SGDLS, CDR2 YYNGEE. Trimming at V came to 7 bases and at J to 6 bases, leaving 9 bases not matched to a gene. CDR3 length: 14 amino acids. This clone occurred a few times. Sequencing input: PBMCs. The sequence came from a woman aged 45-65 years in good health and CMV-seronegative. The chain employs TRBV9 and TRBJ2-3; 9 bases map to TRBD2. CDR3 residues: CASGVSGGRDTQYF. CDR3 bases: TGTGCCAGCGGAGTAAGCGGGGGGCGGGATACGCAGTATTTT.